The 27 T cell receptor beta chains below all came from one sample that was sequenced in a study of response to subunit inactivated influenza vaccine. TCRdb independently ran MiXCR on the RT-PCR reads; one entry per CDR3 protein. The sample records a few hundred thousand distinct CDR3 sequences, around 15% being singletons. This sample comprised PBMCs from blood, obtained roughly 12 days after vaccination. The receptors originated from a man between 50 and 59 years old who received an inactivated influenza vaccine.

This chain joins TRBV29-1 and TRBJ2-1; 8 bases match TRBD1. CDR3 length: 13 amino acids. The germline V gene encodes CDR1 SQVTM and CDR2 ANQGSEA. Trimming removed 7 bases from V and 5 bases from J; junction bases left unmatched: 7. The CDR3 nucleotides are TGCAGCGCCCAGCAGGGGGCCGACAATGAGCAGTTCTTC. Protein: CSAQQGADNEQFF.

The chain has TRBV15 and TRBJ2-1; a possible D gene is TRBD2 (6 bases). The CDR3 spans 17 residues. Between the trimmed V and J ends, which lost 5 bases and 0 bases, there was a span of 17 bases. CDR1 LNHNV and CDR2 YYDKDF come from the germline V gene (reference sequence). The CDR3 spells CATSGGLPISSYNEQFF. For the CDR3, the DNA is TGTGCCACCAGCGGGGGACTCCCAATAAGCTCCTACAATGAGCAGTTCTTC.

The V gene is TRBV19, the J gene TRBJ2-5; tentatively, D is TRBD1 (6 bases). Trimming cost V 5 bases and J 3 bases, with 16 bases left between them. This CDR3 comprises 15 residues. Germline CDR1 is LNHDA and CDR2 is SQIVND (reference sequence). CDR3 nucleotides: TGTGCCAGTAGTCACTGGCGTGGGGGCGAAGAGACCCAGTACTTC. Amino acids: CASSHWRGGEETQYF.

This clonotype appeared many times. The CDR3 here is CASSLGYGASGGELFF. CDR3 in DNA: TGTGCCAGCAGTTTAGGGTACGGAGCTTCTGGCGGGGAGCTGTTTTTT. J is TRBJ2-2 and V is TRBV12-3 or TRBV12-4; D not certain. The length of the CDR3 is 16 residues. Trimming took off 1 base at V and 7 bases at J, with 16 bases between the two ends.

This clonotype was observed a handful of times. The CDR3 spells CASSYRPSGSGYEQYF. CDR3 nucleotides: TGTGCCAGCAGTTACCGGCCTAGCGGGAGTGGGTACGAGCAGTACTTC. The V call is TRBV6-2 or TRBV6-3, the J call TRBJ2-7, with TRBD2 matching over 10 bases. This CDR3 contains 16 residues. Germline CDR1 reads MNHEY; CDR2 reads SVGEGT. J was trimmed by 4 bases and V by 2 bases; bases with no gene match: 8.

The chain is built from TRBV6-2 or TRBV6-3 and TRBJ1-5; D not certain. Trimming removed 2 bases at V and 12 bases at J, with 8 bases between. CDR1 is MNHEY and CDR2 is SVGEGT in the germline V gene. This CDR3 spans 11 amino acids. The chain's CDR3 is CASSYGNYQHF. DNA for the CDR3: TGTGCCAGCAGTTACGGGAACTACCAGCATTTT.

V gene TRBV5-1 combines with J gene TRBJ2-2, with TRBD1 identical over 10 bases. Germline trimming cut 2 bases from V and 4 bases from J; bases unmatched to any gene: 5. Germline values: CDR1 SGHRS, CDR2 YFSETQ. This CDR3 is 16 amino acids long. CDR3 nucleotides: TGCGCCAGCAGCTTTCGGACAGGGGGAATCACCGGGGAGCTGTTTTTT. It yields the protein CASSFRTGGITGELFF.

The table lists this clonotype with a few counts. J is TRBJ2-7 and V is TRBV25-1, with TRBD2 matching 10 bases. Germline trimming cut 7 bases from V and 1 base from J; bases unmatched to any gene: 4. From germline, CDR1 is MGHDK and CDR2 SYGVNS. There are 14 residues in the CDR3. CDR3 in DNA: TGTGCCAGCACCAGCGGGAGGGGGTCCTACGAGCAGTACTTC. Translated: CASTSGRGSYEQYF.

This clonotype has only a few counts. V usage is TRBV9 and J usage is TRBJ2-3; weak D call: TRBD2 (7 bases). The CDR3 is 16 amino acids. V lost 4 bases and J 4 bases, leaving 19 bases between the germline ends. The germline gives CDR1 SGDLS, CDR2 YYNGEE. The CDR3 loop reads CASSSQLGGAADTQYF. DNA of the CDR3: TGTGCCAGCAGCAGCCAACTGGGGGGGGCGGCAGATACGCAGTATTTT.

This clonotype came up a few times. V gene TRBV5-1 combines with J gene TRBJ1-2; 11 positions match TRBD1. CDR3 size: 14 residues. CDR1 and CDR2 from the germline V gene are SGHRS and YFSETQ. V lost 0 bases to trimming and J lost 7 bases; unmatched junction nucleotides: 2. CDR3 residues: CASSLGTGGGGYTF. The CDR3, as DNA: TGCGCCAGCAGCTTGGGGACAGGGGGCGGTGGCTACACCTTC.

V gene TRBV12-3 or TRBV12-4 combines with J gene TRBJ2-5; 9 nucleotides align to TRBD1. V was clipped by 7 bases and J by 4 bases; unmatched bases: 10. This CDR3 is 15 amino acids long. The CDR3 region is CASTLTGGGRETQYF. In nucleotides, the CDR3 is TGTGCCAGCACGCTCACAGGGGGCGGCAGAGAGACCCAGTACTTC.

In this sample, this clonotype turned up a few times. CDR3 in DNA: TGTGCCAGCAGTTTTCAGCGGAGCACAGATACGCAGTATTTT. Protein sequence: CASSFQRSTDTQYF. J is TRBJ2-3 and V is TRBV12-3 or TRBV12-4; a possible D gene is TRBD2 (5 bases). CDR3 length equals 14 residues. Trimming shortened V by 3 bases and J by 0 bases, and 7 bases separated the two germline ends.

This clonotype was recorded at least ten times. The chain combines TRBV12-3 or TRBV12-4 with TRBJ1-5; perhaps TRBD1 as D (6 bases). Between the trimmed V and J ends, which lost 6 bases and 4 bases, there was a span of 16 bases. The CDR3 has 15 amino acids. The chain's CDR3 is CASRAAQGSNQPQHF. Written as DNA, the CDR3 is TGTGCCAGCAGGGCGGCACAGGGATCAAATCAGCCCCAGCATTTT.

The rearrangement links TRBV9 to TRBJ1-4; 7 nucleotides agree with TRBD1. This CDR3 spans 14 amino acids. In germline, CDR1 is SGDLS, CDR2 YYNGEE. V trimming: 2 bases; J trimming: 8 bases; junction bases outside the gene matches: 6. CDR3 sequence (DNA): TGTGCCAGCAGCGTCGACCGGGACAGCGAAAAACTGTTTTTT. Protein product: CASSVDRDSEKLFF. The full variable domain, in which reference TRBV9 and TRBJ1-4 provide the parts outside the CDR3, is DSGVTQTPKHLITATGQRVTLRCSPRSGDLSVYWYQQSLDQGLQFLIQYYNGEERAKGNILERFSAQQFPDLHSELNLSSLELGDSALYFCASSVDRDSEKLFFGSGTQLSVL.

The chain combines TRBV15 with TRBJ2-2; 9 nucleotides align to TRBD2. V was pared by 1 base and J by 6 bases, with 9 bases of the junction left unmatched. The CDR3 runs 17 residues. Germline-derived CDR1 and CDR2 are LNHNV and YYDKDF (reference sequence). CDR3 sequence: CATSRGPAGGPSGELFF. CDR3 in DNA: TGTGCCACCAGCAGAGGTCCGGCGGGAGGGCCCTCCGGGGAGCTGTTTTTT. The variable domain in full, completed from reference TRBV15 and TRBJ2-2, reads DAMVIQNPRYQVTQFGKPVTLSCSQTLNHNVMYWYQQKSSQAPKLLFHYYDKDFNNEADTPDNFQSRRPNTSFCFLDIRSPGLGDTAMYLCATSRGPAGGPSGELFFGEGSRLTVL.

This clonotype has just a few counts. The genes are TRBV4-1 and TRBJ2-1, with 15 bases fitting TRBD2. Germline V gene sequence: CDR1 MGHRA, CDR2 YSYEKL. This CDR3 has 20 residues. J gave up 0 bases and V 1 base, and 7 bases lay outside the gene matches. The CDR3 here is CASSQAGLAGGPSSYNEQFF. In DNA, the CDR3 is TGCGCCAGCAGCCAAGCGGGACTAGCGGGGGGCCCGAGCTCCTACAATGAGCAGTTCTTC.

This clonotype occurred a few times. The V call is TRBV5-1, the J call TRBJ2-5; 12 bases match TRBD2. Trimming removed 4 bases from V and 5 bases from J; junction bases left unmatched: 3. The CDR3 runs to 14 residues. Germline V lookup: CDR1 SGHRS, CDR2 YFSETQ. The CDR3, as DNA: TGCGCCAGCAGCGCGACTAGCGGGAGTGAGACCCAGTACTTC. This codes for CASSATSGSETQYF.

There are a few counts of this clonotype. The CDR3 loop is CASSQDRGRSYEQYF. The CDR3 DNA reads TGTGCCAGCAGCCAAGACAGGGGCAGATCCTACGAGCAGTACTTC. V is TRBV5-6 and J is TRBJ2-7, with 8 bases matching TRBD1. Germline CDR1 reads SGHDT; CDR2 reads YYEEEE. V was clipped by 4 bases and J by 1 base; unmatched bases: 7. The CDR3 loop spans 15 amino acids.

The genes are TRBV4-1 and TRBJ2-4; D is unclear. Germline V gene lookup returns CDR1 MGHRA and CDR2 YSYEKL. The CDR3 runs to 14 residues. V lost 4 bases to trimming and J lost 1 base, with 8 bases between them. The DNA of the CDR3 is TGCGCCAGCAGCCCCCCTCTGGCCAAAAACATTCAGTACTTC. Translation: CASSPPLAKNIQYF.

This clonotype is a singleton in its sample. A much larger clone sits a single nucleotide away, making a read error possible. V usage is TRBV5-1 and J usage is TRBJ1-4; D gene ambiguous. V dropped 4 bases and J dropped 4 bases, with 11 bases sitting between them. This CDR3 has 14 residues. Germline V gene lookup returns CDR1 SGHRS and CDR2 YFSETQ. DNA for the CDR3: TGCGCCAGCAGCGCAGGACTCGTTAATGAAAAACTGTTTTTT. Translation gives CASSAGLVNEKLFF. The whole variable domain, filled in from reference TRBV5-1 and TRBJ1-4, reads KAGVTQTPRYLIKTRGQQVTLSCSPISGHRSVSWYQQTPGQGLQFLFEYFSETQRNKGNFPGRFSGRQFSNSRSEMNVSTLELGDSALYLCASSAGLVNEKLFFGSGTQLSVL.

This clonotype was seen only a few times. V is TRBV18 and J is TRBJ2-7; 8 bases line up with TRBD1. There are 14 residues in the CDR3. Germline V gives CDR1 KGHSH, CDR2 LQKENI. Trimming took 4 bases from V and 2 from J; bases not matched to a gene: 4. The CDR3 reads CASSLQGQAYEQYF. The CDR3 region has the DNA TGTGCCAGCTCACTCCAGGGACAGGCCTACGAGCAGTACTTC.

This clonotype was found a few times. The chain employs TRBV20-1 and TRBJ2-1; TRBD2 agrees at 9 bases. J gave up 4 bases and V 5 bases, and 21 bases lay outside the gene matches. This CDR3 contains 19 residues. The germline V gene has CDR1 DFQATT and CDR2 SNEGSKA (reference sequence). The CDR3 is CSAPTNVRPKTSGYNEQFF. The CDR3 DNA reads as TGCAGTGCTCCAACTAACGTGCGGCCCAAGACTAGCGGTTACAATGAGCAGTTCTTC.

V usage is TRBV5-5 and J usage is TRBJ2-7, with D tentatively TRBD1 or TRBD2 (5 bases each). CDR1 SGHKS and CDR2 YYEKEE come from the germline V gene (reference sequence). V gave up 4 bases and J gave up 3 bases, with 17 bases separating them. The CDR3 covers 15 residues. CDR3 DNA: TGTGCCAGCAGCCCCGAGATGGGACCGTTCTACGAGCAGTACTTC. Protein sequence: CASSPEMGPFYEQYF.

The chain links TRBV2 to TRBJ2-3; a possible D gene is TRBD1 (6 bases). This CDR3 region has 14 residues. In germline, CDR1 is SNHLY, CDR2 FYNNEI. Trimming took off 5 bases at V and 8 bases at J, with 17 bases between the two ends. CDR3 loop: CASSNTGSTGTQYF. The CDR3 nucleotides read TGTGCCAGCAGTAACACAGGGTCTACGGGTACGCAGTATTTT. Drawing the rest from reference TRBV2 and TRBJ2-3, the complete variable domain is EPEVTQTPSHQVTQMGQEVILRCVPISNHLYFYWYRQILGQKVEFLVSFYNNEISEKSEIFDDQFSVERPDGSNFTLKIRSTKLEDSAMYFCASSNTGSTGTQYFGPGTRLTVL.

This clonotype was detected only a few times. The chain links TRBV10-3 to TRBJ2-5, with 8 bases identical to TRBD1. Losses at the gene ends were 0 bases for V and 2 bases for J; bases not matched to a gene: 8. This CDR3 spans 17 amino acids. Germline CDR1 reads ENHRY; CDR2 reads SYGVKD. The CDR3 DNA follows: TGTGCCATCAGTGAGTCGATGACAGGGGATAGTCAAGAGACCCAGTACTTC. This gives the protein CAISESMTGDSQETQYF.

Only a few counts were recorded for this clonotype. The V and J genes are TRBV11-2 and TRBJ2-4; 12 nucleotides match TRBD2. With 1 base clipped from V and 0 bases from J, the junction kept 7 bases outside the gene matches. This CDR3 is built from 19 residues. Germline CDR1 and CDR2: SGHAT and FQNNGV. CDR3 DNA: TGTGCCAGCAGCTTAGGGGGCGGACTAGCGGGGCTAGCCAAAAACATTCAGTACTTC. Its protein is CASSLGGGLAGLAKNIQYF. The full variable domain, its missing parts supplied by reference TRBV11-2 and TRBJ2-4, is EAGVAQSPRYKIIEKRQSVAFWCNPISGHATLYWYQQILGQGPKLLIQFQNNGVVDDSQLPKDRFSAERLKGVDSTLKIQPAKLEDSAVYLCASSLGGGLAGLAKNIQYFGAGTRLSVL.

This clonotype came up a few times. The rearrangement joins TRBV7-9 to TRBJ1-2; possibly TRBD1 for D (6 bases). CDR3 length equals 15 residues. CDR1 is SEHNR and CDR2 is FQNEAQ in the germline V gene (reference sequence). V lost 3 bases and J 10 bases, leaving 21 bases between the germline ends. The CDR3, as DNA: TGTGCCAGCAGCTTCCCAGGGGTCGATGCGGCGGACTACACCTTC. Protein: CASSFPGVDAADYTF.